This TCR beta chain comes out of a study of Ad26.COV2.S vaccination and SARS-CoV-2 variants. General observations from the study: Measurements of TCR breadth and depth may have given underestimates of the total T cell responses.

Regarding treatment: roughly 18 received Ad26.COV2.S at low or high dose, single or two shots; several received placebo; per-sample allocation not given. Samples were taken on day 63 after the first vaccine or placebo injection. Wuhan-strain spike was delivered by a replication-incompetent Ad26 vector. This CDR3 comprises 10 residues. CDR1 SEHNR and CDR2 FQNEAQ come from the germline V gene (reference sequence). Trimming stripped 5 bases from V and 11 bases from J, with 6 bases between. Some clones are missing from TCRdb's copy, which holds only in-frame ones; the method was immunoSEQ multiplex PCR. The profile covers 400,000 to 500,000 clones, with roughly nine tenths appearing a single time and about 2.4% taken by the ten largest. Comments on this clone: Its antigen is undetermined.

The source of this sequence is a person aged 18-65 years who received the Ad26.COV2.S COVID-19 vaccine or a placebo. This chain links TRBV7-9 with TRBJ2-2; D unclear. The sequenced sample was peripheral blood, obtained in a trial of Ad26.COV2.S vaccine versus placebo. DNA of the CDR3: TGTGCCAGCAGCCTTTTCGAGCTGTTTTTT. Its translation: CASSLFELFF. The full variable domain, with the rest looked up from reference TRBV7-9 and TRBJ2-2, is DTGVSQNPRHKITKRGQNVTFRCDPISEHNRLYWYRQTLGQGPEFLTYFQNEAQLEKSRLLSDRFSAERPKGSFSTLEIQRTEQGDSAMYLCASSLFELFFGEGSRLTVL.